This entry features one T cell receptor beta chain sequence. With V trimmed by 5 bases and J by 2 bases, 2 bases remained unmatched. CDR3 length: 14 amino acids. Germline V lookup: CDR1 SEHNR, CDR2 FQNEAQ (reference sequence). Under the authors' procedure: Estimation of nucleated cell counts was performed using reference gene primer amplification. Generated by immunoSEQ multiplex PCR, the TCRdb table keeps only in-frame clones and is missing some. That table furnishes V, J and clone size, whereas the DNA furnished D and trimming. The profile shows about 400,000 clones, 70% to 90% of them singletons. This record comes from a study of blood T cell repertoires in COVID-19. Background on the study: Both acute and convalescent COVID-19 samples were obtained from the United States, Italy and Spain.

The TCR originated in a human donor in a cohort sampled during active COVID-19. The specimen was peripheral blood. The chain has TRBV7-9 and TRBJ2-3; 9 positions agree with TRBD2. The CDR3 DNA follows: TGTGCCAGCAGCCGACTAGCGGCCACAGATACGCAGTATTTT. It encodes CASSRLAATDTQYF.